The 13 T cell receptor beta chains in this list originate from one sample, sequenced in a study of vaccination effects on CD4 cells after COVID-19. The data were produced by immunoSEQ multiplex PCR, yet TCRdb's version contains in-frame clones alone and is incomplete. This sample has around 67,000 clones, with about 80% found just once. Antigen-specific CD4+ T cells were expanded (with viral peptide pools) by the ViraFEST assay ahead of sequencing. Culture lasted about nine days before CD4+ T cell isolation. The cohort was immunized with two doses of either the BNT162b2 or mRNA-1273 vaccine. No antigen has been assigned to these receptors. The sequencing here drew on CD4+ T cells from PBMCs cultured with HCoV-229E spike peptides, taken after COVID-19 vaccination. Receptor source: a human donor who received a COVID-19 vaccine.

The V call is TRBV24-1, the J call TRBJ2-5, with a tentative D call TRBD2 (5 bases). From germline, CDR1 is KGHDR and CDR2 SFDVKD. V was clipped by 4 bases and J by 2 bases, with 13 bases between them. CDR3 length: 15 residues. Here the CDR3 DNA reads TGTGCCACCAGTGACACAAGGACTGATCAAGAGACCCAGTACTTC. This encodes CATSDTRTDQETQYF.

The sample holds one count of this clone. The chain has TRBV7-2 and TRBJ1-1; a possible D gene is TRBD1 (6 bases). Germline loops: CDR1 SGHTA, CDR2 FQGNSA. The ends were cut back, 5 bases at V and 0 bases at J, with 16 bases in the middle. The CDR3 runs 16 residues. The CDR3 protein is CASSPDRPGLNTEAFF. CDR3 coding DNA: TGTGCCAGCAGCCCCGACAGGCCGGGACTGAACACTGAAGCTTTCTTT.

The chain is built from TRBV6-1 and TRBJ2-7; D might be TRBD2 (5 bases). V gave up 2 bases and J gave up 6 bases, with 14 bases separating them. Germline V lookup: CDR1 MNHNS, CDR2 SASEGT. The length of the CDR3 is 14 residues. The CDR3 nucleotides are TGTGCCAGCAGTGAAAACGGGATCAATACCGAGCAGTACGTC. Translation gives CASSENGINTEQYV.

The rearrangement joins TRBV6-6 to TRBJ2-3; D uncertain. The V gene lost 6 bases and the J gene lost 5 bases, with 9 bases spanning the gap. The CDR3 runs 12 residues. CDR1 is MNHNY and CDR2 is SVGAGI in the germline V gene (reference sequence). This chain's CDR3 is CASRRAKDTQYF. In DNA form, the CDR3 reads TGTGCCAGCAGACGGGCAAAAGATACGCAGTATTTT.

The chain is built from TRBV7-8 and TRBJ2-7; D not resolved. V dropped 5 bases and J dropped 7 bases, with 21 bases sitting between them. This CDR3 is built from 15 residues. Germline V CDR1 and CDR2: SGHVS, FQNEAQ. CDR3 region: CASSPSVSGLGEQYV. In nucleotides, the CDR3 is TGTGCCAGCAGCCCCTCCGTTTCTGGCCTCGGGGAGCAGTACGTC.

The CDR3 region has the DNA TGTGCCAGCAACGGGGGGATGAACACTGAAGCTTTCTTT. This gives the protein CASNGGMNTEAFF. The gene calls are TRBV3-1 (or the pseudogene TRBV3-2) and TRBJ1-1, with D possibly matching TRBD1 (5 bases). Germline assignment: CDR1 LGHDT and CDR2 YNNKEL (reference sequence). CDR3 length: 13 amino acids. Trimming shortened V by 7 bases and J by 0 bases, and 9 bases separated the two germline ends.

The chain has TRBV5-1 and TRBJ2-1, with D hard to call. This CDR3 comprises 14 residues. Trimming took 5 bases from V and 0 from J, leaving 9 bases between them. Germline values: CDR1 SGHRS, CDR2 YFSETQ. The CDR3 loop reads CASSSTRSYNEQFF. The CDR3 DNA reads TGCGCCAGCAGTAGCACCCGCTCCTACAATGAGCAGTTCTTC. The variable domain in full, completed from reference TRBV5-1 and TRBJ2-1, reads KAGVTQTPRYLIKTRGQQVTLSCSPISGHRSVSWYQQTPGQGLQFLFEYFSETQRNKGNFPGRFSGRQFSNSRSEMNVSTLELGDSALYLCASSSTRSYNEQFFGPGTRLTVL.

The chain carries TRBV2 and TRBJ2-3, with 13 bases identical to TRBD2. CDR1 is SNHLY and CDR2 is FYNNEI in the germline V gene. Trimming cost V 6 bases and J 0 bases; bases outside gene matches: 6. The CDR3 loop spans 17 amino acids. CDR3: CASRTGLAGPSTDTQYF. The CDR3 DNA reads TGTGCCAGCAGGACGGGACTAGCGGGGCCAAGCACAGATACGCAGTATTTT.

J is TRBJ2-7 and V is TRBV6-1; 11 positions agree with TRBD1. Per germline, CDR1 MNHNS and CDR2 SASEGT. The CDR3 runs to 18 residues. With 2 bases clipped from V and 3 bases from J, the junction kept 12 bases outside the gene matches. The CDR3 DNA is TGTGCCAGCAGTGAACTGGGCTGGGGGACAGGGGGGAACTACGAGCAGTACGTC. Translation: CASSELGWGTGGNYEQYV.

The gene calls are TRBV5-1 and TRBJ1-2, with D unclear. The germline CDR1 and CDR2 sequences are SGHRS and YFSETQ. Trimming took 6 bases from V and 8 from J, leaving 11 bases between them. The length of the CDR3 is 11 residues. CDR3 DNA: TGCGCCAGCACCTCGAACGGGGGCTACACCTTC. This encodes CASTSNGGYTF. Full variable domain (missing parts from reference TRBV5-1 and TRBJ1-2): KAGVTQTPRYLIKTRGQQVTLSCSPISGHRSVSWYQQTPGQGLQFLFEYFSETQRNKGNFPGRFSGRQFSNSRSEMNVSTLELGDSALYLCASTSNGGYTFGSGTRLTVV.

CDR3 DNA: TGCGCCAGCAGCTTGCAATCTCAGATCCGCCCAAACACCGGGGAGCTGTTTTTT. Translating gives CASSLQSQIRPNTGELFF. The chain carries TRBV5-1 and TRBJ2-2; D unclear. CDR3 length: 18 amino acids. Germline lookup yields CDR1 SGHRS and CDR2 YFSETQ. V lost 1 base, J lost 2 bases, and 18 bases lay in between.

The chain employs TRBV5-6 and TRBJ2-1, with 7 bases that match TRBD2. This CDR3 contains 16 residues. Germline CDR1 and CDR2: SGHDT and YYEEEE. V shed 4 bases, J shed 3 bases, and the junction held 10 bases outside the gene matches. The CDR3 DNA reads as TGTGCCAGCAGCGGGAAGCGGGGAGGGGACTACAATGAGCAGTTCTTC. Its protein is CASSGKRGGDYNEQFF. Filled out from reference TRBV5-6 and TRBJ2-1, the complete variable domain reads DAGVTQSPTHLIKTRGQQVTLRCSPKSGHDTVSWYQQALGQGPQFIFQYYEEEERQRGNFPDRFSGHQFPNYSSELNVNALLLGDSALYLCASSGKRGGDYNEQFFGPGTRLTVL.

J is TRBJ1-1 and V is TRBV6-5, with a tentative D call TRBD1 (5 bases). CDR1 and CDR2 (germline): MNHEY, SVGAGI. This CDR3 is built from 14 residues. With 0 bases removed from V and 2 bases from J, the gap between germline ends came to 7 bases. CDR3 sequence reads: CASSYSQGNTEAFF. The CDR3 DNA sequence: TGTGCCAGCAGTTACTCCCAGGGAAACACTGAAGCTTTCTTT.